This T cell receptor beta chain was profiled in a study of T cells in Graves' hyperthyroidism and ophthalmopathy. Whole-study results and caveats: Ophthalmopathy was predicted by the model a median of roughly 6.6 months ahead of onset.

It was RNA transcripts that yielded the amplified TCR beta CDR3 regions. The HTBI primer set drove a first-round RT-PCR of the TCR CDR3. MiXCR, run by TCRdb on the multiplex PCR reads, gives a single entry per CDR3 protein. Of roughly 700,000 distinct CDR3 sequences in the sample, 15% to 20% were seen once. This clonotype was seen a handful of times. What it binds is unknown. Diagnoses rested on clinical symptoms, serum thyroxine and TRAb, thyroid ultrasound and orbital computed tomography. PBMCs were derived from about 10 ml fresh peripheral blood. V was pared by 4 bases and J by 6 bases, with 8 bases of the junction left unmatched. The CDR3 length is 14 residues. Per the germline V gene, CDR1 is DFQATT and CDR2 is SNEGSKA (reference sequence).

The sample comprised blood. The J gene is TRBJ1-5, the V gene TRBV20-1, with 8 bases matching TRBD1. This receptor was identified in a middle-aged man with Graves' hyperthyroidism. The CDR3 loop is CSATETGVFQPQHF. The DNA of the CDR3 is TGCAGTGCTACCGAGACAGGGGTGTTTCAGCCCCAGCATTTT.